This T cell receptor (beta chain) originates from a study of blood T cell repertoires in COVID-19. Germline CDR1 reads SGDLS; CDR2 reads YYNGEE. Trimming took off 0 bases at V and 8 bases at J, with 10 bases between the two ends. The CDR3 contains 13 residues. Using immunoSEQ multiplex PCR, the repertoire was profiled, and TCRdb retains in-frame clones only, with some absent. The table shows about 210,000 clones, with approximately 89% occurring only once. The clonotype originates from a middle-aged woman with acute COVID-19. The chain has TRBV9 and TRBJ2-3, with D maybe TRBD1 (6 bases). What was sequenced was PBMCs or T cells enriched from blood (not recorded which). The chain's CDR3 is CASSVEEGGTQYF. In DNA form, the CDR3 reads TGTGCCAGCAGCGTAGAAGAAGGGGGTACGCAGTATTTT.